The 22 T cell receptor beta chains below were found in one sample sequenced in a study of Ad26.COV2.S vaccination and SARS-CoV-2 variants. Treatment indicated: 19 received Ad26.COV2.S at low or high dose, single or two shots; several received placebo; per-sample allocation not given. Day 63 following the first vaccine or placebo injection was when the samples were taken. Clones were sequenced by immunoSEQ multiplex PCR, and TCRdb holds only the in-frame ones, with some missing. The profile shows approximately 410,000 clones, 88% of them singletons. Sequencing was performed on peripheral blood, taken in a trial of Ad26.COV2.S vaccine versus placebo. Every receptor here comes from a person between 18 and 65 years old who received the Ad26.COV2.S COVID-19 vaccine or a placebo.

In DNA form, the CDR3 reads TGTGCCAGCAGCGGTATCTCCTACGAGCAGTACTTC. Its translation is CASSGISYEQYF. The gene calls are TRBV5-5 and TRBJ2-7, with D hard to call. The ends were cut back, 4 bases at V and 0 bases at J, with 5 bases in the middle. Germline values: CDR1 SGHKS, CDR2 YYEKEE (reference sequence). The CDR3 runs 12 residues.

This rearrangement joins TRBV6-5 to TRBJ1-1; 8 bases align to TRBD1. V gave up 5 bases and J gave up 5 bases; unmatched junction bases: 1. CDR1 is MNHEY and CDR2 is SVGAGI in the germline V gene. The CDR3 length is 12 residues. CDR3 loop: CASSQGATEAFF. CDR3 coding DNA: TGTGCCAGCAGTCAGGGGGCGACTGAAGCTTTCTTT.

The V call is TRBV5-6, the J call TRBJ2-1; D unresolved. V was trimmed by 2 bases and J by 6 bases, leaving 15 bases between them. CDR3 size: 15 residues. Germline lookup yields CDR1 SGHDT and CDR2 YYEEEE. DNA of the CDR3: TGTGCCAGCAGCTTAATTCCGGGCATTCTCAATGAGCAGTTCTTC. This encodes CASSLIPGILNEQFF. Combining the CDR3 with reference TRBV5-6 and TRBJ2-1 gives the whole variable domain DAGVTQSPTHLIKTRGQQVTLRCSPKSGHDTVSWYQQALGQGPQFIFQYYEEEERQRGNFPDRFSGHQFPNYSSELNVNALLLGDSALYLCASSLIPGILNEQFFGPGTRLTVL.

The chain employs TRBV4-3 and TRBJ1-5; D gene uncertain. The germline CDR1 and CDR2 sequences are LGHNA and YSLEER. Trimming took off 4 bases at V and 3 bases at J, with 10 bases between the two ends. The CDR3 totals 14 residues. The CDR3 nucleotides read TGCGCCAGCAGCCCTGGACCGTTCAATCAGCCCCAGCATTTT. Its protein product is CASSPGPFNQPQHF.

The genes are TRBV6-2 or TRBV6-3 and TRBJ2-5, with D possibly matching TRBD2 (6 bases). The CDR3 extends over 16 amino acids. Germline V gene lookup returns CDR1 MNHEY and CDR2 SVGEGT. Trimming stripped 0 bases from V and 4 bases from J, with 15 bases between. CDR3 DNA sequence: TGTGCCAGCAGTTACTCGATCGGGGGAGTCGGAGAGACCCAGTACTTC. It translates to CASSYSIGGVGETQYF.

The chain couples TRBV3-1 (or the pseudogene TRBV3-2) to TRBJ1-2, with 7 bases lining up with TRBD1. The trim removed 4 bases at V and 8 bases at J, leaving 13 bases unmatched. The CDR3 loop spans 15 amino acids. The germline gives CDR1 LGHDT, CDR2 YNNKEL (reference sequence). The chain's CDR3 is CASSPQFDRASGYTF. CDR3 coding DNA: TGTGCCAGCAGCCCGCAATTCGACAGGGCTTCCGGCTACACCTTC.

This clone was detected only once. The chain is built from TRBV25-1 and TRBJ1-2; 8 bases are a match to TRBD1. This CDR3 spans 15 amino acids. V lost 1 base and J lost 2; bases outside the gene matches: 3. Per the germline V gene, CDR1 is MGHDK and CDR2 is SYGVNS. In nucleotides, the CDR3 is TGTGCCAGCAGTGAATTCACAGGGGGAAACTATGGCTACACCTTC. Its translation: CASSEFTGGNYGYTF.

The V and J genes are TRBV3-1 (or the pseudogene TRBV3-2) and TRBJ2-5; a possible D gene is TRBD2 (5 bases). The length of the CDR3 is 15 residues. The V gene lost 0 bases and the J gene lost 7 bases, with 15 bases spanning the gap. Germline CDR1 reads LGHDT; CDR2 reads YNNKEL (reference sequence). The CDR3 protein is CASSQDVRGVVTQYF. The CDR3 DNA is TGTGCCAGCAGCCAAGATGTCCGGGGTGTGGTGACCCAGTACTTC.

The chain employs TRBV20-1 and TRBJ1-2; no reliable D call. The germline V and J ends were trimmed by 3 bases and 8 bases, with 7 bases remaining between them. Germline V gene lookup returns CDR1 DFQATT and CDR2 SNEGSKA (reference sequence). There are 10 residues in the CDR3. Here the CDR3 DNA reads TGCAGTGCTAGGGCCGAGGGCTACACCTTC. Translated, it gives CSARAEGYTF.

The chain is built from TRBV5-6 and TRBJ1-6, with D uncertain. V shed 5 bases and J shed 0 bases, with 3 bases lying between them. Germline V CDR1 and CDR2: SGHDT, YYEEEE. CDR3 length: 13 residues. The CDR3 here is CASRDSYNSPLHF. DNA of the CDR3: TGTGCCAGCAGAGACTCCTATAATTCACCCCTCCACTTT.

DNA for the CDR3: TGCGCCAGCAGCCAAGATACGGGGGCAGTAGTGCATGGCTACACCTTC. Its translation is CASSQDTGAVVHGYTF. J is TRBJ1-2 and V is TRBV4-3; TRBD1 might be the D (6 bases). The germline gives CDR1 LGHNA, CDR2 YSLEER. V was clipped by 0 bases and J by 6 bases, with 17 bases between them. The CDR3 totals 16 residues.

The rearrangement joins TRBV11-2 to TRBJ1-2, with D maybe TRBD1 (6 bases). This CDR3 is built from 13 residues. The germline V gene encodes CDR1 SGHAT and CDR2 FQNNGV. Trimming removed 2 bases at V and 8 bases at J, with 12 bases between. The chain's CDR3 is CASSLRQVQGYTF. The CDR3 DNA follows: TGTGCCAGCAGCTTAAGACAGGTTCAAGGCTACACCTTC.

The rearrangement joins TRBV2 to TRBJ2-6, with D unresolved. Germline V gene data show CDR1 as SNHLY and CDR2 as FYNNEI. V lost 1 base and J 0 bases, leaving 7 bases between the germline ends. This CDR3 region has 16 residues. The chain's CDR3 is CASSEGRPSGANVLTF. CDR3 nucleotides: TGTGCCAGCAGTGAAGGACGGCCCTCTGGGGCCAACGTCCTGACTTTC.

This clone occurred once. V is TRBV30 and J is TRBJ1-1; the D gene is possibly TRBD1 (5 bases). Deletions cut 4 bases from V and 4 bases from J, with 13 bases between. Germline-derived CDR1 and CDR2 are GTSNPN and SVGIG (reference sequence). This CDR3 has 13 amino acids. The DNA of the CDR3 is TGTGCCTGGACCCCCGGGGCTGGCACTGAAGCTTTCTTT. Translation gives CAWTPGAGTEAFF.

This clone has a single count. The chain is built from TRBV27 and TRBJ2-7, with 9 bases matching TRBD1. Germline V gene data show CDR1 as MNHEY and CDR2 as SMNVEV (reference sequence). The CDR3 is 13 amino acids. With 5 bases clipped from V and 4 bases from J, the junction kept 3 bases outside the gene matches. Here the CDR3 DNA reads TGTGCCAGCAGTCTACAGGGGGCATACGAGCAGTACTTC. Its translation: CASSLQGAYEQYF.

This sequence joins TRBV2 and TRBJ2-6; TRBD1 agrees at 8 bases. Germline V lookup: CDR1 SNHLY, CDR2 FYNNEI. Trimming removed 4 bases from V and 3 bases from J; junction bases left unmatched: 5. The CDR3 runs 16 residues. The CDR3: CASSGTGFGGANVLTF. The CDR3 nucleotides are TGTGCCAGCAGTGGGACAGGGTTTGGTGGGGCCAACGTCCTGACTTTC.

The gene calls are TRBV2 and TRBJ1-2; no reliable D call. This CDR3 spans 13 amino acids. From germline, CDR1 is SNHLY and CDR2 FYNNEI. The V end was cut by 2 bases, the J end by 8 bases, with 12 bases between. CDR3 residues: CASSEIRSTGYTF. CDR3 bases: TGTGCCAGCAGTGAAATAAGGTCGACAGGCTACACCTTC.

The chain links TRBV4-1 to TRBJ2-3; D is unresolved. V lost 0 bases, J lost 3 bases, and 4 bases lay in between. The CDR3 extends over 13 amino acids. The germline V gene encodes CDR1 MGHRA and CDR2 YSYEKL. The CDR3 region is CASSQEQTDTQYF. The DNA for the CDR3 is TGCGCCAGCAGCCAAGAGCAGACAGATACGCAGTATTTT.

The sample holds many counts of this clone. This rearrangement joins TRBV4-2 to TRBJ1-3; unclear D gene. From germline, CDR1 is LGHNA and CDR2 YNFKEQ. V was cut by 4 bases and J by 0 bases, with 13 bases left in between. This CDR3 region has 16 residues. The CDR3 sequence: CASSPRGDHSGNTIYF. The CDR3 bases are TGTGCCAGCAGCCCTCGGGGTGACCACTCTGGAAACACCATATATTTT.

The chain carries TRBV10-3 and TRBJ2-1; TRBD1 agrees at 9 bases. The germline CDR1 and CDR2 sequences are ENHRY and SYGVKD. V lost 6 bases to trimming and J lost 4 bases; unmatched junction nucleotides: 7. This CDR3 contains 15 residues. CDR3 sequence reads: CAIRYDRGNYNEQFF. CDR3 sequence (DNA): TGTGCCATCAGGTACGACAGGGGGAATTACAATGAGCAGTTCTTC.

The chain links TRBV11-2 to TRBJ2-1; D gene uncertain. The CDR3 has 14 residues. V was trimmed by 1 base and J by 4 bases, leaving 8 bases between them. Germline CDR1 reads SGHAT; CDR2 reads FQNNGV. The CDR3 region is CASSLVSVYNEQFF. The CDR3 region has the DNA TGTGCCAGCAGCTTAGTTTCAGTTTACAATGAGCAGTTCTTC.

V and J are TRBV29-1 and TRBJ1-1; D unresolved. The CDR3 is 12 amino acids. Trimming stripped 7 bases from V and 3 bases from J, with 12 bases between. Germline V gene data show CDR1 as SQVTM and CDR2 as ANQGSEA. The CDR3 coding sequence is TGCAGCGCCTACGGAGGTTACACTGAAGCTTTCTTT. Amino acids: CSAYGGYTEAFF.